Following are 8 T cell receptor beta chains from one sample sequenced in a study of cytomegalovirus exposure and HLA in healthy donors. The PCR ran on 60 Vbeta and 13 Jbeta primers. Measured with immunoSEQ multiplex PCR; TCRdb has only the in-frame clones, and not every one. The repertoire consists of roughly 180,000 clones, with around 80% occurring once and the leading ten covering roughly 1.4%. Material: PBMCs. These receptors came from a girl between 10 and 17 years old in good health and CMV-seropositive.

This sequence joins TRBV5-6 and TRBJ1-1; D remains unclear. The CDR3 has 15 residues. The V gene lost 0 bases and the J gene lost 1 base, with 10 bases spanning the gap. Germline V gives CDR1 SGHDT, CDR2 YYEEEE. DNA of the CDR3: TGTGCCAGCAGCTTGGGGCAGGTAACGAACACTGAAGCTTTCTTT. This translates into CASSLGQVTNTEAFF.

The V gene is TRBV6-6, the J gene TRBJ1-2, with D hard to call. Trimming stripped 6 bases from V and 4 bases from J, with 18 bases between. This CDR3 spans 15 amino acids. The germline V gene encodes CDR1 MNHNY and CDR2 SVGAGI (reference sequence). The CDR3 loop reads CASREHRGSFYGYTF. In DNA, the CDR3 is TGTGCCAGCAGGGAACACCGAGGATCATTCTATGGCTACACCTTC.

The chain uses TRBV6-5 and TRBJ1-1, with 9 bases identical to TRBD1. Germline lookup yields CDR1 MNHEY and CDR2 SVGAGI. This CDR3 comprises 13 residues. V gave up 8 bases and J gave up 4 bases; unmatched junction bases: 5. CDR3 nucleotides: TGTGCCAGCGGGACAGGGTGGGTCACTGAAGCTTTCTTT. Translation gives CASGTGWVTEAFF.

The chain has TRBV4-1 and TRBJ1-5; the D gene is possibly TRBD1 (5 bases). The germline CDR1 and CDR2 sequences are MGHRA and YSYEKL. Trimming left V 0 bases short and J 6 bases short, with 12 bases between. The length of the CDR3 is 15 residues. This CDR3 reads CASSQEMGRGQPQHF. The CDR3 DNA is TGCGCCAGCAGCCAAGAAATGGGGCGCGGTCAGCCCCAGCATTTT.

The chain joins TRBV29-1 to TRBJ2-3; TRBD2 agrees at 7 bases. CDR1 is SQVTM and CDR2 is ANQGSEA in the germline V gene. The CDR3 runs 14 residues. V dropped 7 bases and J dropped 4; count of bases not matched to a gene: 11. CDR3 loop: CSARTRREPDTQYF. In DNA form, the CDR3 reads TGCAGCGCCAGGACTAGGCGGGAGCCAGATACGCAGTATTTT.

The DNA for the CDR3 is TGTGCCAGCAGTGACTCAACAGGGGCCCGGATCTACACCTTC. Its protein is CASSDSTGARIYTF. The chain recombines TRBV6-4 with TRBJ1-2, with 7 bases that match TRBD1. V shed 0 bases and J 10 bases; nucleotides not matched to a gene: 8. Germline V gene lookup returns CDR1 MRHNA and CDR2 SNTAGT. The CDR3 extends over 14 amino acids.

The table lists this clone with a count of one. The rearrangement joins TRBV6-4 to TRBJ1-1; TRBD1 might be the D (6 bases). Germline loops: CDR1 MRHNA, CDR2 SNTAGT. V lost 6 bases to trimming and J lost 8 bases, with 16 bases between them. This CDR3 is built from 13 residues. Here the CDR3 reads CASREITGTEAFF. The CDR3 DNA sequence: TGTGCCAGCAGAGAGATCACAGGGACCGAAGCTTTCTTT.

The rearrangement joins TRBV5-1 to TRBJ1-1, with D perhaps matching TRBD1 (5 bases). CDR3 length equals 14 residues. Looked up from germline, CDR1 is SGHRS and CDR2 is YFSETQ. V lost 4 bases and J 2 bases, leaving 12 bases between the germline ends. In DNA, the CDR3 is TGCGCCAGCAGCAACCGGGACTCAAACACTGAAGCTTTCTTT. Translating gives CASSNRDSNTEAFF.